The present T cell receptor (beta chain) was sequenced within a study of identifying expanded T cells in peripheral blood. The germline CDR1 and CDR2 sequences are LGHNA and YSLEER. Trimming at V came to 6 bases and at J to 6 bases, leaving 8 bases not matched to a gene. This CDR3 contains 14 residues. Generated by immunoSEQ multiplex PCR, the TCRdb table keeps only in-frame clones and is missing some. The profile shows about 78,000 clones, more than 70% of them singletons. This receptor was taken from a person aged 18-70 years in good health. This rearrangement joins TRBV4-3 to TRBJ2-1; 7 bases agree with TRBD1. The sample was blood. The CDR3 loop reads CASSRQGAPNEQFF. CDR3 sequence (DNA): TGCGCCAGCAGTCGACAGGGCGCACCCAATGAGCAGTTCTTC.